Listed here are 3 T cell receptor beta chains from one sample, sequenced in a study of monozygotic twins with inflammatory bowel disease. TCRdb reprocessed the 5' RACE reads and stores each CDR3 protein as one record, lacking DNA. The sample data list fewer than 550,000 distinct CDR3 sequences. The source material was blood. All receptors derive from a human donor with ulcerative colitis or Crohn's disease, or a healthy co-twin of an affected twin (not recorded which).

V usage is TRBV12-5 and J usage is TRBJ2-1; TCRdb proposes TRBD2, but this gene call is untestable without DNA. The CDR3 contains 15 residues. Germline assignment: CDR1 LGHNT and CDR2 FRNRAP. The chain's CDR3 is CASGLGLAAVDEQFF.

The chain joins TRBV5-1 to TRBJ2-1. CDR3 length equals 12 residues. Germline CDR1 and CDR2: SGHRS and YFSETQ. CDR3 amino acids: CASSLAGDEQFF.

This chain uses TRBV20-1 with TRBJ2-5. The length of the CDR3 is 13 residues. CDR1 is DFQATT, CDR2 SNEGSKA, per germline (reference sequence). The CDR3 sequence: CSATYRVQETQYF.